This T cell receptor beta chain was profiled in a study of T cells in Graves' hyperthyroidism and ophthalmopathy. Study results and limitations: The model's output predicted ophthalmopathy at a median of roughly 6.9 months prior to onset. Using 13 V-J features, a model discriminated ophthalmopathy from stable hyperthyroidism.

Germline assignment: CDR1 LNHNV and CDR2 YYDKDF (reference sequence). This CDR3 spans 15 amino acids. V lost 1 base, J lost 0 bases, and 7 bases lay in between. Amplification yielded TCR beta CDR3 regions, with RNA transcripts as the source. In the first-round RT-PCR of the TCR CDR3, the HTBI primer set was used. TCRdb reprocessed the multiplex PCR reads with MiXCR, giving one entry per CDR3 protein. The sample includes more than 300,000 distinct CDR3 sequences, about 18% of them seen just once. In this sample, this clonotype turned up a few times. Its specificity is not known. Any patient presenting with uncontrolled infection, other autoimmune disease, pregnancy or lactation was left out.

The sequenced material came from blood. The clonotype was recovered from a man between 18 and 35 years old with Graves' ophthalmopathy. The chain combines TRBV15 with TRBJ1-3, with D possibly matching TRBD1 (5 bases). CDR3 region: CATSRAGASGNTIYF. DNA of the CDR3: TGTGCCACCAGCAGAGCCGGGGCCTCTGGAAACACCATATATTTT. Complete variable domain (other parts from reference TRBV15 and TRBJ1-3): DAMVIQNPRYQVTQFGKPVTLSCSQTLNHNVMYWYQQKSSQAPKLLFHYYDKDFNNEADTPDNFQSRRPNTSFCFLDIRSPGLGDTAMYLCATSRAGASGNTIYFGEGSWLTVV.